These T cell receptor beta chains were read from a single sample in a study of cytomegalovirus exposure and HLA in healthy donors. Repertoires were generated with immunoSEQ multiplex PCR, while TCRdb's copy carries only in-frame clones and drops some. Among fewer than 200,000 clones listed, almost 75% were seen once. Material for sequencing was PBMCs. All receptors come from a woman under 30 in good health and CMV-seropositive. CDR3s include the opening cysteine and the closing phenylalanine or tryptophan. Fields, in order: D gene, V gene, clone size, J gene, CDR3 protein. The D gene is left open where the match is weak. Not every row has a clone size; where given, it reads once, few, many or a size class.

.	TRBV20-1	.	TRBJ1-3	CSARLLDTIYF
.	TRBV29-1	once	TRBJ2-3	CSVEKGTDTQYF
.	TRBV19	.	TRBJ2-3	CASSITGSDTQYF
.	TRBV7-2	.	TRBJ2-7	CASSSPTGYEQYF
.	TRBV9	once	TRBJ1-6	CASSGYREPYNSPLHF
.	TRBV2	.	TRBJ2-1	CASSLLAFYNEQFF
TRBD1	TRBV6-1	.	TRBJ1-5	CASSTTGAYQPQHF
.	TRBV27	.	TRBJ2-1	CASSRRGPYNEQFF
.	TRBV14	.	TRBJ2-2	CASSQDWGLNTGELFF
.	TRBV28	.	TRBJ2-1	CASRRGWGLDEQFF
.	TRBV9	.	TRBJ1-1	CASSTTANTEAFF
TRBD1	TRBV5-6	.	TRBJ1-6	CASSLDGTGGGSPLHF
.	TRBV15	.	TRBJ2-7	CATSIATAYEQYF
.	TRBV7-8	.	TRBJ2-7	CASSAAGERASYEQYF
.	TRBV7-9	few	TRBJ2-5	CASTQGNSGETQYF
.	TRBV7-6	few	TRBJ2-2	CASSPTGTLANTGELFF
.	TRBV30	.	TRBJ2-7	CAWRRDNLSEQYF
.	TRBV7-2	.	TRBJ1-1	CASTLRGVGAFF
TRBD2	TRBV9	.	TRBJ2-1	CASSSGEGWNEQFF
.	TRBV5-4	.	TRBJ1-2	CASRYPEGGGRGGYTF
.	TRBV5-4	few	TRBJ2-2	CASSSQGNTGELFF
.	TRBV5-4	.	TRBJ1-5	CASSPEPGSNQPQHF
TRBD1	TRBV27	.	TRBJ1-5	CASSLNRGVNSNQPQHF
.	TRBV12-5	.	TRBJ2-7	CASGPQGGYEQYF
.	TRBV4-1	.	TRBJ2-3	CASSQSLADTQYF
.	TRBV2	.	TRBJ1-5	CASKRADYQPQHF
TRBD2	TRBV13	.	TRBJ2-1	CASSLGLGLDSEQFF
TRBD1	TRBV18	.	TRBJ1-5	CASSHSIGQVAQPQHF
TRBD2	TRBV5-6	.	TRBJ2-1	CASSLELAGGLRNEQFF
TRBD2	TRBV7-6	.	TRBJ2-3	CASSSVGSGGATDTQYF
TRBD1	TRBV7-9	.	TRBJ1-6	CASSPLSLGQGVSPLHF
TRBD1	TRBV6-5	.	TRBJ1-5	CASSYLGQGAGQPQHF
TRBD1	TRBV7-9	few	TRBJ1-6	CSSSLGTDGPGSPLHF
TRBD2	TRBV5-1	.	TRBJ2-4	CASSSGLATAF
.	TRBV4-3	.	TRBJ2-5	CASSFSLRETQYF
.	TRBV5-6	.	TRBJ2-7	CASSFKTAYEQYF